Listed below are T cell receptor beta chains from one sample, sequenced in a study of long-term antiretroviral therapy in people with HIV. Sequencing used immunoSEQ multiplex PCR; TCRdb keeps in-frame clones, though not all of them. The sample contains over 40,000 clones, about 95% of which appear only once. The source material was unsorted PBMCs, sampled 3.7 years after starting antiretroviral therapy. Receptors were obtained from a woman between 45 and 60 years old with HIV. CDR3s include the opening cysteine and the closing phenylalanine or tryptophan. D genes are given only for firm matches. Clone sizes are given selectively: once, few, many, or a class where the clone is expanded.

J gene	D gene	V gene	clone size	CDR3 protein	CDR3 DNA
TRBJ2-5	NA	TRBV7-3	NA	CASSFGSRETQYF	TGTGCCAGCAGCTTTGGCAGTAGGGAGACCCAGTACTTC
TRBJ1-2	NA	TRBV6-6	NA	CASSYSSAYGYTF	TGTGCCAGCAGTTACTCGTCGGCCTATGGCTACACCTTC
TRBJ1-1	TRBD1	TRBV15	NA	CATSKRQGAVNTEAFF	TGTGCCACCAGCAAAAGACAGGGGGCGGTGAACACTGAAGCTTTCTTT
TRBJ1-3	NA	TRBV7-2	once	CASSPNPGDSGNTIYF	TGTGCCAGCAGCCCGAACCCAGGGGACTCTGGAAACACCATATATTTT
TRBJ1-1	NA	TRBV4-3	NA	CASSQDSNGRNTEAFF	TGCGCCAGCAGCCAAGATTCGAACGGCCGGAACACTGAAGCTTTCTTT
TRBJ1-1	NA	TRBV27	NA	CASSYPKRADTEAFF	TGTGCCAGCAGTTATCCTAAGAGGGCTGACACTGAAGCTTTCTTT
TRBJ2-7	TRBD1	TRBV19	NA	CASSIQTGDQYEQYF	TGTGCCAGTAGTATCCAGACAGGGGATCAATACGAGCAGTACTTC
TRBJ1-1	NA	TRBV25-1	NA	CASSEVGATNTEAFF	TGTGCCAGCAGTGAAGTCGGAGCGACAAACACTGAAGCTTTCTTT
TRBJ2-4	TRBD1	TRBV11-2	NA	CASSLTGNLGKNIQYF	TGTGCCAGCAGCTTGACAGGGAACCTTGGCAAAAACATTCAGTACTTC
TRBJ1-2	TRBD1	TRBV19	NA	CASRTGGYLSYGYTF	TGTGCCAGTCGAACAGGGGGCTACCTGAGCTATGGCTACACCTTC
TRBJ1-2	NA	TRBV27	NA	CASGTGHGYTF	TGTGCCAGCGGGACGGGGCATGGCTACACCTTC
TRBJ1-1	NA	TRBV4-1	once	CASSQPWMNTEAFF	TGCGCCAGCAGCCAACCCTGGATGAACACTGAAGCTTTCTTT
TRBJ2-7	NA	TRBV29-1	few	CSVEGDSSYEQYF	TGCAGCGTTGAAGGCGACAGCTCCTACGAGCAGTACTTC
TRBJ2-7	NA	TRBV5-6	NA	CASSYYDTYEQYF	TGTGCCAGCAGCTACTACGACACCTACGAGCAGTACTTC
TRBJ2-5	NA	TRBV5-6	NA	CASSLDWASEETQYF	TGTGCCAGCAGCTTGGATTGGGCTAGCGAAGAGACCCAGTACTTC
TRBJ1-1	NA	TRBV19	NA	CASSISRENTEAFF	TGTGCCAGTAGTATTTCGAGGGAGAACACTGAAGCTTTCTTT
TRBJ1-2	NA	TRBV7-2	few	CASREAVSGLGYTF	TGTGCCAGCAGAGAAGCCGTATCAGGCCTCGGCTACACCTTC
TRBJ1-4	TRBD1	TRBV19	NA	CASSPRPGTVVATNEKLFF	TGTGCCAGTAGTCCACGTCCCGGGACAGTCGTTGCAACTAATGAAAAACTGTTTTTT
TRBJ2-5	TRBD2	TRBV5-4	NA	CASSGWDYLEETQYF	TGTGCCAGCAGCGGATGGGACTACCTTGAAGAGACCCAGTACTTC
TRBJ1-5	TRBD1	TRBV6-4	NA	CASSRDRNQPQHF	TGTGCCAGCAGCCGGGACAGAAATCAACCCCAGCATTTT
TRBJ1-4	NA	TRBV7-9	NA	CASSLGGTTNEKLFF	TGTGCCAGCAGCTTAGGGGGAACAACTAATGAAAAACTGTTTTTT
TRBJ2-5	NA	TRBV6-4	NA	CASVYGGQGQETQYF	TGTGCCAGCGTATACGGGGGGCAGGGACAAGAGACCCAGTACTTC